This T cell receptor beta chain was profiled in a study of cytomegalovirus exposure and HLA in healthy donors. 13 Jbeta primers and 60 Vbeta primers were used for the PCR. Method: immunoSEQ multiplex PCR; TCRdb's copy keeps in-frame clones and lacks some. The table shows some 150,000 clones, with about 80% occurring only once. Concerning this clone itself: Its antigen is not known.

Germline-derived CDR1 and CDR2 are SGHRS and YFSETQ. CDR3 length: 18 residues. V lost 5 bases and J lost 3, with 23 bases in between. Study-wide points: For TCR beta chains, V- and J-gene trimming was later linked to a missense DCLRE1C variant.

The origin of this receptor is a man aged 35 to 55 in good health and CMV-seropositive. The chain combines TRBV5-1 with TRBJ1-4; the D gene is possibly TRBD1 (5 bases). Sequencing was done on a sample of PBMCs. CDR3 in DNA: TGCGCCAGCAGACCCTTCCCCCCCCGGGCGGGGGCTAATGAAAAACTGTTTTTT. It encodes CASRPFPPRAGANEKLFF.